This record covers a single T cell receptor beta chain. TCRdb re-analyzed the PCR reads using MiXCR. The sample includes approximately 12,000 clones, 33% of them seen just once. This sample was included in a study of metastatic and nonmetastatic thyroid tumors. The CDR3 covers 16 residues. CDR1 DFQATT and CDR2 SNEGSKA come from the germline V gene (reference sequence). Trimming left V 1 base short and J 2 bases short, with 17 bases between. Patients had received no treatment of any kind before thyroid surgery. The specimen was tumor tissue. The sequence was obtained from a male donor with papillary thyroid cancer or a benign thyroid nodule (not recorded which). Some clones in this sample may be carry-over from other donors' samples. This chain joins TRBV20-1 and TRBJ1-2; a weak D match, TRBD1 (6 bases). The CDR3 region has the DNA TGCAGTGCTAGAGTGGGGGGGGCAGGGCCAAACTATGGCTACACCTTC. This codes for CSARVGGAGPNYGYTF.